These 27 T cell receptor beta chains were all obtained from the same sample, sequenced in a study of beta chain features in type 1 diabetes. Expressed TCRB transcripts were sequenced, since all the RNA that had been isolated was reverse transcribed. Only in-frame clones appear in the TCRdb table, and some are missing; sequencing was by immunoSEQ multiplex PCR. The sample has under 950,000 clones, about a sixth seen once. Sequenced input: naive CD4+ T cells from blood. The receptors originated from a woman younger than 30 in good health.

This clone was observed a few times. V usage is TRBV7-9 and J usage is TRBJ2-3; D may be TRBD2 (6 bases). The CDR3 is made up of 14 amino acids. Deletions cut 5 bases from V and 5 bases from J, with 14 bases between. In germline, CDR1 is SEHNR, CDR2 FQNEAQ (reference sequence). This chain's CDR3 is CASSPNGGGDTQYF. In nucleotides, the CDR3 is TGTGCCAGCAGCCCAAACGGGGGTGGAGATACGCAGTATTTT.

This clone was observed a few times. The rearrangement uses TRBV2 and TRBJ2-5, with a weak D call TRBD2 (6 bases). The length of the CDR3 is 14 residues. The germline V and J ends were trimmed by 7 bases and 4 bases, with 16 bases remaining between them. Germline V lookup: CDR1 SNHLY, CDR2 FYNNEI. CDR3 sequence: CASNLGTWRETQYF. CDR3 nucleotide sequence: TGTGCCAGCAACCTAGGGACTTGGAGAGAGACCCAGTACTTC.

This clone has only a few counts. The rearrangement uses TRBV11-2 and TRBJ2-3; possibly TRBD2 for D (6 bases). The V end lost 0 bases, the J end lost 7 bases, and 11 bases lay between the germline ends. Germline V gives CDR1 SGHAT, CDR2 FQNNGV. CDR3 length: 14 residues. The CDR3 DNA reads TGTGCCAGCAGCTTAGAGCCGCTAGCGCATACGCAGTATTTT. Amino acids: CASSLEPLAHTQYF. The full variable domain, completed using reference TRBV11-2 and TRBJ2-3, is EAGVAQSPRYKIIEKRQSVAFWCNPISGHATLYWYQQILGQGPKLLIQFQNNGVVDDSQLPKDRFSAERLKGVDSTLKIQPAKLEDSAVYLCASSLEPLAHTQYFGPGTRLTVL.

This clone has a handful of counts. The chain has TRBV25-1 and TRBJ2-7; D unclear. This CDR3 is 14 amino acids long. The V end lost 4 bases, the J end lost 7 bases, and 17 bases lay between the germline ends. Germline V gene lookup returns CDR1 MGHDK and CDR2 SYGVNS. CDR3 DNA: TGTGCCAGCAGTGTACCCGGGCCGCCGCTGGAGCAGTACTTC. It translates to CASSVPGPPLEQYF.

This clone has more than one count but fewer than ten. This chain links TRBV29-1 with TRBJ2-7, with 7 bases that match TRBD2. V lost 4 bases and J lost 6; bases outside the gene matches: 12. This CDR3 spans 14 amino acids. Germline CDR1 and CDR2: SQVTM and ANQGSEA. This CDR3 is CSVATSAAGVEQYF. The CDR3 DNA reads as TGCAGCGTTGCTACCTCGGCGGCGGGAGTCGAGCAGTACTTC.

This clone appeared a few times. The chain links TRBV5-1 to TRBJ2-1, with D tentatively TRBD2 (5 bases). The length of the CDR3 is 15 residues. Germline CDR1 reads SGHRS; CDR2 reads YFSETQ. Trimming stripped 3 bases from V and 1 base from J, with 11 bases between. CDR3 residues: CASSSLGGSYNEQFF. The CDR3 DNA reads as TGCGCCAGCAGCTCACTCGGAGGATCCTACAATGAGCAGTTCTTC.

The J gene is TRBJ2-5, the V gene TRBV7-6; 13 bases are shared with TRBD2. The V and J ends lost 5 bases and 7 bases, in that order; junction bases with no gene match: 10. CDR1 SGHVS and CDR2 FNYEAQ come from the germline V gene. The CDR3 extends over 16 amino acids. CDR3: CASSTGLAGEGRTQYF. The CDR3 nucleotides are TGTGCCAGCAGCACAGGACTAGCGGGAGAGGGGAGGACCCAGTACTTC.

V is TRBV5-1 and J is TRBJ2-1, with 8 bases aligning to TRBD2. The V gene's germline CDR1 is SGHRS and CDR2 YFSETQ. The CDR3 runs to 15 residues. Germline trimming cut 4 bases from V and 7 bases from J; bases unmatched to any gene: 10. CDR3 nucleotide sequence: TGCGCCAGCAGCGGTGGCGGGGGGTTGACAAATGAGCAGTTCTTC. It codes for CASSGGGGLTNEQFF. Based on the CDR3 plus reference TRBV5-1 and TRBJ2-1, the full variable domain is KAGVTQTPRYLIKTRGQQVTLSCSPISGHRSVSWYQQTPGQGLQFLFEYFSETQRNKGNFPGRFSGRQFSNSRSEMNVSTLELGDSALYLCASSGGGGLTNEQFFGPGTRLTVL.

The V and J genes are TRBV9 and TRBJ2-3; 7 bases are shared with TRBD2. Unmatched junction bases numbered 4, after V lost 0 bases and J lost 0 bases. CDR3 length: 16 residues. The germline gives CDR1 SGDLS, CDR2 YYNGEE. The CDR3 reads CASSVDRGSSTDTQYF. The CDR3, as DNA: TGTGCCAGCAGCGTAGATCGCGGGAGCAGCACAGATACGCAGTATTTT.

This chain links TRBV15 with TRBJ1-2, with D perhaps matching TRBD1 (6 bases). The germline V gene encodes CDR1 LNHNV and CDR2 YYDKDF (reference sequence). V lost 2 bases, J lost 3 bases, and 10 bases lay in between. The CDR3 loop spans 14 amino acids. The chain's CDR3 is CATSRRRGDYGYTF. CDR3 DNA: TGTGCCACCAGCAGAAGGAGGGGGGACTATGGCTACACCTTC.

This chain joins TRBV15 and TRBJ2-7; 8 bases are shared with TRBD1. The germline CDR1 and CDR2 sequences are LNHNV and YYDKDF (reference sequence). V lost 2 bases and J lost 10; bases outside the gene matches: 7. The CDR3 sequence is 13 residues long. CDR3 sequence (DNA): TGTGCCACCAGCAGATTACAGGGGGAGCTTCAGTACTTC. Translation gives CATSRLQGELQYF.

The CDR3 is CASSVGPAGGWYEQYF. CDR3 in DNA: TGTGCCAGCAGCGTCGGACCAGCGGGAGGGTGGTACGAGCAGTACTTC. V is TRBV9 and J is TRBJ2-7; 10 bases match TRBD2. The CDR3 loop spans 16 amino acids. Germline V gene lookup returns CDR1 SGDLS and CDR2 YYNGEE. The ends lost 2 bases at V and 4 bases at J; junction bases unmatched: 9.

The chain carries TRBV28 and TRBJ2-4, with TRBD2 matching over 11 bases. CDR1 is MDHEN and CDR2 is SYDVKM in the germline V gene. This CDR3 has 13 residues. J was trimmed by 4 bases and V by 8 bases; bases with no gene match: 1. The CDR3 DNA reads as TGTGCCAGCTTAGCGGGAGGGAAAAACATTCAGTACTTC. Translated: CASLAGGKNIQYF.

This clone has only a few counts. CDR3 residues: CASSFREAETQYF. The CDR3 DNA reads as TGTGCCAGCAGCTTCAGGGAAGCAGAGACCCAGTACTTC. The V and J genes are TRBV5-4 and TRBJ2-5; a possible D gene is TRBD1 (5 bases). The V and J ends lost 2 bases and 4 bases respectively, with 9 bases between them. The CDR3 totals 13 residues. Germline-derived CDR1 and CDR2 are SGHNT and YYREEE (reference sequence).

The V gene is TRBV29-1, the J gene TRBJ1-1; no clear D. CDR1 and CDR2 from the germline V gene are SQVTM and ANQGSEA. V was pared by 3 bases and J by 1 base, with 3 bases between. CDR3 size: 11 residues. This CDR3 reads CSVDQNTEAFF. For the CDR3, the DNA is TGCAGCGTTGATCAGAACACTGAAGCTTTCTTT.

The chain is built from TRBV6-5 and TRBJ2-7, with 10 bases aligning to TRBD2. V gave up 2 bases and J gave up 4 bases; unmatched junction bases: 5. The CDR3 loop spans 15 amino acids. Germline CDR1 is MNHEY and CDR2 is SVGAGI. In DNA, the CDR3 is TGTGCCAGCAGTTACGCTAGCGGGAGATGGTACGAGCAGTACTTC. This translates into CASSYASGRWYEQYF.

The chain combines TRBV27 with TRBJ2-1; D gene uncertain. Deletions cut 2 bases from V and 3 bases from J, with 5 bases between. CDR1 and CDR2 (germline): MNHEY, SMNVEV (reference sequence). The length of the CDR3 is 13 residues. This CDR3 reads CASSLQFYNEQFF. The CDR3 nucleotides read TGTGCCAGCAGTTTACAGTTCTACAATGAGCAGTTCTTC.

The chain couples TRBV28 to TRBJ2-5, with 13 bases fitting TRBD2. Germline V CDR1 and CDR2: MDHEN, SYDVKM. Trimming took 5 bases from V and 4 from J; bases not matched to a gene: 10. This CDR3 has 17 residues. As DNA, the CDR3 is TGTGCCAGCAGTCCAACCATGGGACTAGCGGGACTAGAGACCCAGTACTTC. Amino acid sequence: CASSPTMGLAGLETQYF.

This clone was detected a few times. The genes are TRBV14 and TRBJ2-5, with D unclear. The CDR3 sequence is 15 residues long. CDR1 is SGHDN, CDR2 FVKESK, per germline. Trimming removed 2 bases from V and 6 bases from J, with 16 bases in between. The CDR3 bases are TGTGCCAGCAGCCAATTAGGTCTGCGCGGTCAGACCCAGTACTTC. Its translation is CASSQLGLRGQTQYF.

The rearrangement uses TRBV14 and TRBJ1-1; no clear D gene. Germline V gene lookup returns CDR1 SGHDN and CDR2 FVKESK. CDR3 size: 14 residues. Trimming left V 3 bases short and J 6 bases short, with 14 bases between. The CDR3 region has the DNA TGTGCCAGCAGCCATTCATTTTCAGCCGCTGAAGCTTTCTTT. Protein: CASSHSFSAAEAFF.

The chain links TRBV7-2 to TRBJ2-2; D perhaps matches TRBD2 (6 bases). The CDR3 spans 15 residues. Germline V CDR1 and CDR2: SGHTA, FQGNSA. V gave up 2 bases and J gave up 7 bases, with 14 bases separating them. For the CDR3, the DNA is TGTGCCAGCAGCTTAATTGCGGGGCCGGGCGGGGAGCTGTTTTTT. This encodes CASSLIAGPGGELFF.

This clone has only a few counts. This CDR3 is CASRGGASGMEETQYF. CDR3 DNA sequence: TGTGCCAGTCGCGGAGGGGCTAGCGGGATGGAAGAGACCCAGTACTTC. This chain uses TRBV19 with TRBJ2-5; TRBD2 matches at 9 bases. Germline CDR1 is LNHDA and CDR2 is SQIVND (reference sequence). V shed 8 bases and J 3 bases; nucleotides not matched to a gene: 13. The CDR3 runs 16 residues.

The chain recombines TRBV4-1 with TRBJ2-1; 8 bases agree with TRBD2. Germline assignment: CDR1 MGHRA and CDR2 YSYEKL. This CDR3 contains 16 residues. The V and J ends lost 4 bases and 4 bases, in that order; junction bases with no gene match: 9. The chain's CDR3 is CASSPRAPSGYNEQFF. The CDR3 DNA sequence: TGCGCCAGCAGCCCGCGGGCGCCTAGCGGGTACAATGAGCAGTTCTTC.

This clone appeared a few times. The chain has TRBV6-5 and TRBJ2-1; D is tentatively TRBD1 or TRBD2 (5 bases each). Trimming took 0 bases from V and 4 from J, leaving 7 bases between them. This CDR3 has 14 amino acids. The germline gives CDR1 MNHEY, CDR2 SVGAGI. The CDR3 loop is CASSYSWGYNEQFF. The CDR3 DNA is TGTGCCAGCAGTTACTCATGGGGGTACAATGAGCAGTTCTTC.

V gene TRBV7-2 combines with J gene TRBJ1-2, with 7 bases that match TRBD1. J lost 5 bases, V lost 5 bases, and 8 bases had no gene match. Germline V CDR1 and CDR2: SGHTA, FQGNSA. This CDR3 is built from 14 residues. The CDR3 DNA reads TGTGCCAGCAGCGAGAGACAGGGAGGGTATGGCTACACCTTC. Translation: CASSERQGGYGYTF. The whole variable domain, remainder taken from reference TRBV7-2 and TRBJ1-2, is GAGVSQSPSNKVTEKGKDVELRCDPISGHTALYWYRQSLGQGLEFLIYFQGNSAPDKSGLPSDRFSAERTGGSVSTLTIQRTQQEDSAVYLCASSERQGGYGYTFGSGTRLTVV.

This chain joins TRBV28 and TRBJ2-5; 7 bases map to TRBD2. With V trimmed by 3 bases and J by 6 bases, 4 bases remained unmatched. The germline gives CDR1 MDHEN, CDR2 SYDVKM. This CDR3 region has 13 residues. This CDR3 is CASSFWGGKTQYF. The CDR3 DNA follows: TGTGCCAGCAGTTTCTGGGGGGGTAAGACCCAGTACTTC.

The rearrangement joins TRBV5-4 to TRBJ2-5, with 7 bases fitting TRBD2. V was pared by 2 bases and J by 4 bases, with 5 bases of the junction left unmatched. The germline V gene has CDR1 SGHNT and CDR2 YYREEE (reference sequence). The CDR3 has 14 residues. The CDR3 DNA reads as TGTGCCAGCAGCTTCCTAGCGGTGGGAGAGACCCAGTACTTC. It is translated as CASSFLAVGETQYF.